These T cell receptor delta chains were read from a single sample in a study of delta chains in infants with herpesvirus infections. TCRdb re-called the RT-PCR reads with CATT. This sample has some 1,300 delta-chain clones, with around 30% found just once. The input for sequencing was peripheral blood, taken at time point 2 of longitudinal follow-up. Receptors originate from a human donor who was a Ugandan infant, either HIV-exposed or HIV-unexposed (not recorded which). Both conserved end residues are part of each CDR3. The order of the fields is J gene, clone size, V gene, D gene, CDR3 protein, CDR3 DNA. D genes are given only for firm matches. For some rows the clone size is stated as once, few or many, or as a class when expanded; others skip it.

TRDJ3	few	TRDV2	TRDD3	CACDKILGDTWDTRQMFF	TGTGCCTGTGACAAAATACTGGGGGATACCTGGGACACCCGACAGATGTTTTTC
TRDJ1	NA	TRDV1	TRDD2	CALGELDSYPTCEDSADKLIF	TGTGCTCTTGGGGAACTAGATTCCTACCCCACCTGTGAGGATTCGGCCGATAAACTCATCTTT
TRDJ1	few	TRDV1	NA	CALGEEFFLPLYWGTDKLIF	TGTGCTCTTGGGGAAGAATTCTTCCTACCGCTGTACTGGGGAACCGATAAACTCATCTTT
TRDJ1	NA	TRDV1	TRDD3	CALGVPGPQTGGSVPGRQRYRFTDKLIF	TGTGCTCTTGGGGTCCCGGGGCCTCAAACTGGGGGATCAGTTCCGGGACGTCAGAGATACCGGTTCACCGATAAACTCATCTTT
TRDJ1	NA	TRDV1	TRDD3	CALGELGLRLGDTPDKLIF	TGTGCTCTTGGGGAACTGGGGCTTCGCCTGGGGGATACTCCCGATAAACTCATCTTT
TRDJ1	NA	TRDV2	TRDD3	CACDTATGGYAVGTDKLIF	TGTGCCTGTGACACCGCGACTGGGGGATACGCGGTTGGGACCGATAAACTCATCTTT
TRDJ1	NA	TRDV3	NA	CAFKLVRGNTDKLIF	TGTGCCTTTAAGCTCGTACGGGGAAACACCGATAAACTCATCTTT
TRDJ1	few	TRDV1	TRDD3	CALGTLQKTPRTGGYAADKLIF	TGTGCTCTTGGGACCCTCCAGAAAACTCCTCGTACTGGGGGATACGCTGCCGATAAACTCATCTTT
TRDJ3	few	TRDV2	TRDD3	CACDPLLGDTDSWDTRQMFF	TGTGCCTGTGACCCCTTACTGGGGGATACGGACTCCTGGGACACCCGACAGATGTTTTTC
TRDJ1	NA	TRDV1	NA	CALGESAPYPVSLRIPYTDKLIF	TGTGCTCTTGGGGAATCAGCTCCCTACCCCGTCTCTTTACGTATACCCTACACCGATAAACTCATCTTT
TRDJ1	few	TRDV1	TRDD3	CALGESKRLPMMTGGPSSETDKLIF	TGTGCTCTTGGGGAATCAAAACGCCTACCGATGATGACTGGGGGTCCCTCAAGTGAGACCGATAAACTCATCTTT
TRDJ1	large	TRDV1	NA	CALGEWAMGWGKGPFTDKLIF	TGTGCTCTTGGGGAATGGGCCATGGGCTGGGGCAAGGGACCCTTCACCGATAAACTCATCTTT
TRDJ1	NA	TRDV1	NA	CALGEQLQKAGYPPTDKLIF	TGTGCTCTTGGGGAACAGTTACAGAAAGCGGGATATCCTCCGACCGATAAACTCATCTTT
TRDJ1	NA	TRDV1	TRDD3	CALGSTYWGMMVYTDKLIF	TGTGCTCTTGGATCTACGTACTGGGGGATGATGGTCTACACCGATAAACTCATCTTT
TRDJ1	NA	TRDV1	TRDD2	CALGVQTRAFLRLGTHTDKLIF	TGTGCTCTTGGGGTTCAAACTCGGGCCTTCCTACGCCTGGGGACTCACACCGATAAACTCATCTTT
TRDJ1	NA	TRDV1	TRDD3	CALGELPHRPTYWGIVVYTDKLIF	TGTGCTCTTGGGGAACTTCCCCACCGCCCTACCTACTGGGGGATAGTTGTGTACACCGATAAACTCATCTTT
TRDJ1	NA	TRDV1	TRDD3	CALGELGPLRAFYPYWGIRRYTDKLIF	TGTGCTCTTGGGGAATTGGGCCCCTTAAGAGCCTTCTACCCTTACTGGGGGATACGACGGTACACCGATAAACTCATCTTT
TRDJ1	NA	TRDV1	TRDD3	CALGEGTSSSPHWGIRGTDKLIF	TGTGCTCTTGGGGAAGGTACTTCCTCGTCCCCTCACTGGGGGATACGCGGCACCGATAAACTCATCTTT